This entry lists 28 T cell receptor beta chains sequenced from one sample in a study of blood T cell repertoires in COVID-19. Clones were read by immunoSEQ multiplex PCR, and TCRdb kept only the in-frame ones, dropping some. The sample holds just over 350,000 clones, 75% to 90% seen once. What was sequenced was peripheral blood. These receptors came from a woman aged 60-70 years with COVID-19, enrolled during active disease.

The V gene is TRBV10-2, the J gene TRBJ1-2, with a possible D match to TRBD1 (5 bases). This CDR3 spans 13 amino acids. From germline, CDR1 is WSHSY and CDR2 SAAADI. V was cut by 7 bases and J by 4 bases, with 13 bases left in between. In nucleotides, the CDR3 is TGCGCCAGCACCCAGGGAGGGCCCTATGGCTACACCTTC. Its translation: CASTQGGPYGYTF.

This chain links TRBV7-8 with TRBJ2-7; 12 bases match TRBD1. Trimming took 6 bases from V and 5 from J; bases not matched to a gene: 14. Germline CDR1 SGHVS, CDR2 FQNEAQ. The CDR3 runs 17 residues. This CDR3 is CASSLKRPGQGAHEQYF. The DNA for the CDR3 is TGTGCCAGCAGTCTGAAAAGACCGGGACAGGGGGCCCACGAGCAGTACTTC.

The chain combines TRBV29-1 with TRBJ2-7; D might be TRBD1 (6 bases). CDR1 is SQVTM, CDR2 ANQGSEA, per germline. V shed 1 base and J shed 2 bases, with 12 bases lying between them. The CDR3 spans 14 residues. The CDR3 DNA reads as TGCAGCGTTGAAGGGGGGACAAATCCCTACGAGCAGTACTTC. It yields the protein CSVEGGTNPYEQYF.

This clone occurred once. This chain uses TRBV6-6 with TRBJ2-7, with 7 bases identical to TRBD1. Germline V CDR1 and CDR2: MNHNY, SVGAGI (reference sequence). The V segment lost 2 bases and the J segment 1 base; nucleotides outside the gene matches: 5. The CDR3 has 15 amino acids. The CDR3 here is CASSYTRDSSYEQYF. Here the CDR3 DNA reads TGTGCCAGCAGTTACACTAGGGACAGTTCCTACGAGCAGTACTTC.

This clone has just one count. For the CDR3, the DNA is TGTGCCTGGAGTGGGGGCCCAGGCACTGTTAGCTTGGGAAATAATTCACCCCTCCACTTT. It yields the protein CAWSGGPGTVSLGNNSPLHF. This chain joins TRBV30 and TRBJ1-6, with a weak D call TRBD1 (5 bases). Trimming cost V 1 base and J 5 bases, with 27 bases left between them. The CDR3 is made up of 20 amino acids. Germline V gives CDR1 GTSNPN, CDR2 SVGIG (reference sequence). The full variable domain, with the rest looked up from reference TRBV30 and TRBJ1-6, is SQTIHQWPATLVQPVGSPLSLECTVEGTSNPNLYWYRQAAGRGLQLLFYSVGIGQISSEVPQNLSASRPQDRQFILSSKKLLLSDSGFYLCAWSGGPGTVSLGNNSPLHFGNGTRLTVT.

As DNA, the CDR3 is TGTGCCAGCAGACCAACAGGGAAGGGGGAAGAGACCCAGTACTTC. Protein sequence: CASRPTGKGEETQYF. The rearrangement joins TRBV3-1 (or the pseudogene TRBV3-2) to TRBJ2-5; possibly TRBD1 for D (6 bases). The V and J ends lost 6 bases and 3 bases respectively, with 17 bases between them. The CDR3 is 15 residues long. CDR1 is LGHDT, CDR2 YNNKEL, per germline (reference sequence).

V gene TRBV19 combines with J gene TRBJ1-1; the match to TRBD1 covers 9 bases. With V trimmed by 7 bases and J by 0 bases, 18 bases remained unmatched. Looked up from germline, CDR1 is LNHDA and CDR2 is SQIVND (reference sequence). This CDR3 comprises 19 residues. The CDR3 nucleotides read TGTGCCAGTACCAAACGGGCCCCGACAGGGGGGCAGGTGAACACTGAAGCTTTCTTT. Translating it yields CASTKRAPTGGQVNTEAFF. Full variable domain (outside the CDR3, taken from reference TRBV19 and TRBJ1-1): DGGITQSPKYLFRKEGQNVTLSCEQNLNHDAMYWYRQDPGQGLRLIYYSQIVNDFQKGDIAEGYSVSREKKESFPLTVTSAQKNPTAFYLCASTKRAPTGGQVNTEAFFGQGTRLTVV.

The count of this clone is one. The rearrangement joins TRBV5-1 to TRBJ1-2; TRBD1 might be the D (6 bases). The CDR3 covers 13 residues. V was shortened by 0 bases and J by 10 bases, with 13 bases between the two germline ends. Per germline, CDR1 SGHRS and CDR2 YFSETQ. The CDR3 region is CASSLDGTKDYTF. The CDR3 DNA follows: TGCGCCAGCAGCTTGGATGGGACAAAAGACTACACCTTC.

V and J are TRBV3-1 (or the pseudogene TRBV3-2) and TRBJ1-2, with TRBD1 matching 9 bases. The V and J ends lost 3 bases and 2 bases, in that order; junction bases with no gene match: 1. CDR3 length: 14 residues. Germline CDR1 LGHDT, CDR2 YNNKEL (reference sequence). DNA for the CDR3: TGTGCCAGCAGCCACGGGACAGGGAACTATGGCTACACCTTC. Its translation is CASSHGTGNYGYTF.

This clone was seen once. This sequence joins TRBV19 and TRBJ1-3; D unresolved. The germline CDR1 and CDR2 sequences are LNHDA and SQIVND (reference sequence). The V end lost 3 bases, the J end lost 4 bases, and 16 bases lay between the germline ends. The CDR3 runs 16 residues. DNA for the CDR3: TGTGCCAGTAGTATCGCCCGATCAATGCGCGGAAACACCATATATTTT. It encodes CASSIARSMRGNTIYF. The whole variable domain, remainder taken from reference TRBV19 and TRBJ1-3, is DGGITQSPKYLFRKEGQNVTLSCEQNLNHDAMYWYRQDPGQGLRLIYYSQIVNDFQKGDIAEGYSVSREKKESFPLTVTSAQKNPTAFYLCASSIARSMRGNTIYFGEGSWLTVV.

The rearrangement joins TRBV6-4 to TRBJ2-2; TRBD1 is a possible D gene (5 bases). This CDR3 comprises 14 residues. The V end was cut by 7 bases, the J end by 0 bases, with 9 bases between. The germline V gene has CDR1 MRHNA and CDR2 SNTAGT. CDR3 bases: TGTGCCAGCACTGAGACAGCGAACACCGGGGAGCTGTTTTTT. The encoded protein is CASTETANTGELFF.

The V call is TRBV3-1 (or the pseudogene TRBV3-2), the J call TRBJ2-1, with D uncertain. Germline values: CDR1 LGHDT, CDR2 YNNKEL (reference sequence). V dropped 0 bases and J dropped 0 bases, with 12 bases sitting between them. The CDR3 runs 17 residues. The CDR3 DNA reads TGTGCCAGCAGCCAAGATTACCTACCTAGCTCCTACAATGAGCAGTTCTTC. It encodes CASSQDYLPSSYNEQFF.

Here the CDR3 DNA reads TGTGCCAGCTCACGGGACAGGATCAAACCCTCTGGGGCCAACGTCCTGACTTTC. Encoded protein: CASSRDRIKPSGANVLTF. The chain links TRBV18 to TRBJ2-6; 8 bases map to TRBD1. The junction had 8 bases not matched to a gene; V was cut back by 4 bases and J by 0 bases. Germline lookup yields CDR1 KGHSH and CDR2 LQKENI. The CDR3 spans 18 residues. Filled out from reference TRBV18 and TRBJ2-6, the complete variable domain reads NAGVMQNPRHLVRRRGQEARLRCSPMKGHSHVYWYRQLPEEGLKFMVYLQKENIIDESGMPKERFSAEFPKEGPSILRIQQVVRGDSAAYFCASSRDRIKPSGANVLTFGAGSRLTVL.

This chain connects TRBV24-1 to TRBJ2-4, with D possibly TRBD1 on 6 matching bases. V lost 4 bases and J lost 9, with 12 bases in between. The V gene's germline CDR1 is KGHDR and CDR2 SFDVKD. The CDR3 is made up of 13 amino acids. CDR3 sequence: CATSEGAQGIQYF. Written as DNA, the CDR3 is TGTGCCACCAGTGAGGGCGCACAGGGCATTCAGTACTTC.

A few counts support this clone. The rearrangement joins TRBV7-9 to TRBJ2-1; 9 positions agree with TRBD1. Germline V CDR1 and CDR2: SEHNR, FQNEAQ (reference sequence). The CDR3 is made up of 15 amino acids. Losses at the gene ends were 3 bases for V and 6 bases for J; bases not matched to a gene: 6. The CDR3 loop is CASSLSWDRANEQFF. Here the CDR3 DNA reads TGTGCCAGCAGCTTGAGTTGGGACAGGGCCAATGAGCAGTTCTTC.

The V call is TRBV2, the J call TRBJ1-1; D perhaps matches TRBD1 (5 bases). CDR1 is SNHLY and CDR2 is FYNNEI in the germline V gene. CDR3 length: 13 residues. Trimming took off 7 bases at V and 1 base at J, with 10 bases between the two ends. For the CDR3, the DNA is TGTGCCAGCAACCTGCAGGGGAACACTGAAGCTTTCTTT. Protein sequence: CASNLQGNTEAFF.

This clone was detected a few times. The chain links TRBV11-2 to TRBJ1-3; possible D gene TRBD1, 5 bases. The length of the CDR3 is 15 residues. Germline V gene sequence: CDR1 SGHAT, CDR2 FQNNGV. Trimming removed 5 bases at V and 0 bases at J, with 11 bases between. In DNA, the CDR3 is TGTGCCAGCAGCACCGGACAAACCTCTGGAAACACCATATATTTT. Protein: CASSTGQTSGNTIYF. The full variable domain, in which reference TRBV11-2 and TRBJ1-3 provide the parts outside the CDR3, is EAGVAQSPRYKIIEKRQSVAFWCNPISGHATLYWYQQILGQGPKLLIQFQNNGVVDDSQLPKDRFSAERLKGVDSTLKIQPAKLEDSAVYLCASSTGQTSGNTIYFGEGSWLTVV.

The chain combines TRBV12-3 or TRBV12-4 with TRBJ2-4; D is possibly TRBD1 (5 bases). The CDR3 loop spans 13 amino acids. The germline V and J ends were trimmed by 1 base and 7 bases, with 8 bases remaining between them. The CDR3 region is CASSLGGANIQYF. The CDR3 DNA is TGTGCCAGCAGTTTAGGTGGGGCGAACATTCAGTACTTC.

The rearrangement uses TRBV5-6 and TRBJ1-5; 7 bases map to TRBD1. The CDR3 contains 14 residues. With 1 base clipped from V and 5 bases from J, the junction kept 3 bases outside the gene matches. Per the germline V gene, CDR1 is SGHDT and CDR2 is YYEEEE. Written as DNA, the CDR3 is TGTGCCAGCAGCTTGTTGACAGGGCATCAGCCCCAGCATTTT. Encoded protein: CASSLLTGHQPQHF.

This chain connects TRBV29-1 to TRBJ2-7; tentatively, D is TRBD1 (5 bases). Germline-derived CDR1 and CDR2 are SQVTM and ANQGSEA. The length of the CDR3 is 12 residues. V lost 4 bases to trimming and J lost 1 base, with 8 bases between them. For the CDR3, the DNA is TGCAGCGTTGCTACAGGATCCTACGAGCAGTACTTC. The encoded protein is CSVATGSYEQYF.

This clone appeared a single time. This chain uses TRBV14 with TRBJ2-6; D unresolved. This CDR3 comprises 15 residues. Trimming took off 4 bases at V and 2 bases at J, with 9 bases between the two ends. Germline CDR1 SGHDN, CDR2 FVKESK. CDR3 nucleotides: TGTGCCAGCAGCCTGGCGGCTGCTGGGGCCAACGTCCTGACTTTC. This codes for CASSLAAAGANVLTF.

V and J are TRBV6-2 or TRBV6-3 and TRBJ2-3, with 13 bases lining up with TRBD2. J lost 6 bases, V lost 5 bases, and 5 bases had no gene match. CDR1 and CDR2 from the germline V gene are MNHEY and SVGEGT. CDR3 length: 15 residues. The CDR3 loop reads CASSAGTSGADTQYF. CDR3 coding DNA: TGTGCCAGCAGTGCGGGGACTAGCGGGGCTGATACGCAGTATTTT.

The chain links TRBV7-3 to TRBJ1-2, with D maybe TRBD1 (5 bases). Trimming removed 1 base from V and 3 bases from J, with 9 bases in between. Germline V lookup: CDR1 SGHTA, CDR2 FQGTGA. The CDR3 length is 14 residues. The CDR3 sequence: CASSLNTGDYGYTF. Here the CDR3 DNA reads TGTGCCAGCAGCTTAAATACAGGAGACTATGGCTACACCTTC.

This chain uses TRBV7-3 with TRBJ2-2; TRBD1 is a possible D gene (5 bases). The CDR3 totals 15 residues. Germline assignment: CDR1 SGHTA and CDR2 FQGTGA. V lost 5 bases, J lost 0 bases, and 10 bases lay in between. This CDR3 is CASSPDSANTGELFF. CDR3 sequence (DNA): TGTGCCAGCAGCCCCGACAGCGCGAACACCGGGGAGCTGTTTTTT.

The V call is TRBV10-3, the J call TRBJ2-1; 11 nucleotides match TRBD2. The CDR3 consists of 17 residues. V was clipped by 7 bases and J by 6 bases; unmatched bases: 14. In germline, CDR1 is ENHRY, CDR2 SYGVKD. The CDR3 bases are TGTGCCATCACCGGAGGAAGTAGCGGGGGGGCGGGCAATGAGCAGTTCTTC. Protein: CAITGGSSGGAGNEQFF.

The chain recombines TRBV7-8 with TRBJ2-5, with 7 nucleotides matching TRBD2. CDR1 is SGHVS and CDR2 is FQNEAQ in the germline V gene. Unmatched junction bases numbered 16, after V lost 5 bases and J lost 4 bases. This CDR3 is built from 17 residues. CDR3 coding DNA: TGTGCCAGCAGCCTAGACCGGCGAGCGGGGCGGTCAGAGACCCAGTACTTC. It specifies CASSLDRRAGRSETQYF. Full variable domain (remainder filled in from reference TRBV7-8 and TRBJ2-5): GAGVSQSPRYKVAKRGQDVALRCDPISGHVSLFWYQQALGQGPEFLTYFQNEAQLDKSGLPSDRFFAERPEGSVSTLKIQRTQQEDSAVYLCASSLDRRAGRSETQYFGPGTRLLVL.

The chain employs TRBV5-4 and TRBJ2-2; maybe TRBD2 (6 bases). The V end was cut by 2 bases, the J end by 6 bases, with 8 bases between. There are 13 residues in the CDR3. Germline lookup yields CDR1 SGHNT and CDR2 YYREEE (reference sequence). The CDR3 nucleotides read TGTGCCAGCAGCTTCCGACTAGCCGGGGAGCTGTTTTTT. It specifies CASSFRLAGELFF. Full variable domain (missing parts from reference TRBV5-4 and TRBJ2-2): ETGVTQSPTHLIKTRGQQVTLRCSSQSGHNTVSWYQQALGQGPQFIFQYYREEENGRGNFPPRFSGLQFPNYSSELNVNALELDDSALYLCASSFRLAGELFFGEGSRLTVL.

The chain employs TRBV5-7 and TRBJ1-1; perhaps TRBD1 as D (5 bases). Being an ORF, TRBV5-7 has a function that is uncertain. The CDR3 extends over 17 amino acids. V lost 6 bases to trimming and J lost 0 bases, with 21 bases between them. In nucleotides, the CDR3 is TGTGCCAGCATTCTACAGGCTGCTCCCCTTTTGAACACTGAAGCTTTCTTT. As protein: CASILQAAPLLNTEAFF.